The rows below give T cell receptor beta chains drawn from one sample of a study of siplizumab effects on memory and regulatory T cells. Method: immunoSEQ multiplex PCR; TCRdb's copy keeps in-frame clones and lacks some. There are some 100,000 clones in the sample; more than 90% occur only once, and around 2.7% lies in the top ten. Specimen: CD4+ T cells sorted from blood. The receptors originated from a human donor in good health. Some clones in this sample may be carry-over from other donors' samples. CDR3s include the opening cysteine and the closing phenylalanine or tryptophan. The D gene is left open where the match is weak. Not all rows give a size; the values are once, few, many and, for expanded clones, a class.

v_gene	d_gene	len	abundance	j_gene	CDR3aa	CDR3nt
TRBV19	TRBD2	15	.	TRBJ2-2	CASRTLAGRIGELFF	TGTGCCAGTAGGACCCTAGCGGGACGGATCGGGGAGCTGTTTTTT
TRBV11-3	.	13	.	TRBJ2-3	CASSPGPGDTQYF	TGTGCCAGCAGCCCCGGACCGGGCGATACGCAGTATTTT
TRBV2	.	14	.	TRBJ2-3	CASSEGHYTDTRYF	TGTGCCAGCAGTGAGGGACATTACACAGATACGCGGTATTTT
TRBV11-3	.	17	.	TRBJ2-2	CASSLTRDGQPTGELFF	TGTGCCAGCAGCTTGACACGGGACGGACAACCCACCGGGGAGCTGTTTTTT
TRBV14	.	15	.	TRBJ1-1	CASSQAPGVSTEAFF	TGTGCCAGCAGCCAAGCTCCAGGGGTTTCGACTGAAGCTTTCTTT
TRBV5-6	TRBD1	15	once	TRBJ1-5	CASSLTRDRNQPQHF	TGTGCCAGCAGCCTGACACGGGACAGGAATCAGCCCCAGCATTTT
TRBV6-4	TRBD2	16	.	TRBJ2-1	CASSDSGSSGKNEQFF	TGTGCCAGCAGTGACTCGGGGTCTAGCGGGAAGAATGAGCAGTTCTTC
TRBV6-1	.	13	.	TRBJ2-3	CASSEKFADTQYF	TGTGCCAGCAGTGAAAAATTCGCAGATACGCAGTATTTT
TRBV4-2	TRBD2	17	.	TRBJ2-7	CASSHARGGGTPYEQYF	TGTGCCAGCAGCCACGCCCGGGGGGGCGGGACACCCTACGAGCAGTACTTC
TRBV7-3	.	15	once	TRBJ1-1	CASSPEGAGGTEAFF	TGTGCCAGCAGCCCAGAAGGAGCGGGGGGCACTGAAGCTTTCTTT
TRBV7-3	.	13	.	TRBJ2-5	CASSRDVLETQYF	TGTGCCAGCAGCCGGGATGTCTTGGAGACCCAGTACTTC
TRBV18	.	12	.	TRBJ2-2	CASSPLTGELFF	TGTGCCAGCTCACCACTCACCGGGGAGCTGTTTTTT
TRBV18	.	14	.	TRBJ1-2	CASSPLKEGYGYTF	TGTGCCAGCTCACCACTCAAGGAGGGTTATGGCTACACCTTC
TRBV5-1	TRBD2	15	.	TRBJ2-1	CASSRTSGSLTEQFF	TGCGCCAGCAGCAGGACTAGCGGGAGTCTAACTGAGCAGTTCTTC
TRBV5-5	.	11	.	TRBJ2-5	CASSLVETQYF	TGTGCCAGCAGCTTGGTAGAGACCCAGTACTTC
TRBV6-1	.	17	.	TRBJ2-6	CASSEIGGVSGANVLTF	TGTGCCAGCAGTGAAATAGGGGGGGTCTCTGGGGCCAACGTCCTGACTTTC
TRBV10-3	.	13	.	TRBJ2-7	CAISEAGNHEQYF	TGTGCCATCAGCGAAGCAGGGAACCACGAGCAGTACTTC
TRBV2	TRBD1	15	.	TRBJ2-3	CASSGNRGFTDTQYF	TGTGCCAGCAGTGGGAACAGGGGGTTCACAGATACGCAGTATTTT
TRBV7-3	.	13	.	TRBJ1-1	CASSLTGVTEAFF	TGTGCCAGCAGCTTAACAGGGGTCACTGAAGCTTTCTTT
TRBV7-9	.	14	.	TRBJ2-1	CASSLGSWGNEQFF	TGTGCCAGCAGCTTAGGGTCGTGGGGCAATGAGCAGTTCTTC
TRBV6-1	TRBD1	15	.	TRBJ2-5	CASSVNRGLGETQYF	TGTGCCAGCAGTGTGAACAGGGGGCTAGGAGAGACCCAGTACTTC
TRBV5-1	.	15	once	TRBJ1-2	CASSLEGSGGGGYTF	TGCGCCAGCAGCTTGGAAGGGTCTGGGGGCGGTGGCTACACCTTC